The next 31 T cell receptor beta chains were all read from a single sample in a study of T cells after posttransplantation cyclophosphamide. The data were produced by immunoSEQ multiplex PCR, yet TCRdb's version contains in-frame clones alone and is incomplete. In total the sample includes 20,000 to 30,000 clones, none of them seen once. Sequenced input: PBMCs. Receptors were obtained from a woman aged 50 to 60 in good health, CMV-negative, and a related stem cell transplant donor.

Many counts were recorded for this clone. The rearrangement links TRBV12-5 to TRBJ1-2, with D perhaps TRBD1 (5 bases). CDR3 length: 13 residues. Germline V CDR1 and CDR2: LGHNT, FRNRAP. V lost 1 base and J lost 8, with 11 bases in between. In DNA, the CDR3 is TGTGCTAGTGGTTTGGGGCAGGGCGACGGCTACACCTTC. Protein product: CASGLGQGDGYTF.

At least ten counts were recorded for this clone. The chain has TRBV5-1 and TRBJ2-7; 7 nucleotides match TRBD1. CDR1 SGHRS and CDR2 YFSETQ come from the germline V gene. This CDR3 is built from 15 residues. The ends lost 3 bases at V and 2 bases at J; junction bases unmatched: 8. CDR3 sequence (DNA): TGCGCCAGCAGCTCCCCAGGGGGTATAGCCTACGAGCAGTACTTC. It specifies CASSSPGGIAYEQYF.

This clone was detected many times. The DNA of the CDR3 is TGCGCCAGCAGCTTTAGCGGGGGAAATTACGAGCAGTACTTC. Its protein product is CASSFSGGNYEQYF. This rearrangement joins TRBV5-1 to TRBJ2-7; 9 nucleotides match TRBD2. The CDR3 totals 14 residues. Unmatched junction bases numbered 4, after V lost 2 bases and J lost 4 bases. The V gene's germline CDR1 is SGHRS and CDR2 YFSETQ.

This clone was detected many times. The chain links TRBV6-5 to TRBJ2-1, with 7 bases lining up with TRBD2. V lost 2 bases and J lost 8; bases outside the gene matches: 3. Per germline, CDR1 MNHEY and CDR2 SVGAGI. The CDR3 totals 13 residues. The CDR3 here is CASSYGLADEQFF. CDR3 DNA: TGTGCCAGCAGTTACGGCCTAGCGGATGAGCAGTTCTTC.

This clone was seen at least ten times. V is TRBV7-9 and J is TRBJ2-1; D not resolved. V dropped 2 bases and J dropped 7 bases, with 15 bases sitting between them. Germline CDR1 and CDR2: SEHNR and FQNEAQ (reference sequence). The CDR3 has 15 amino acids. CDR3 nucleotide sequence: TGTGCCAGCAGCTTATTCCCCCCTTTCGGGAATGAGCAGTTCTTC. Its protein product is CASSLFPPFGNEQFF.

This clone was recorded at least ten times. J is TRBJ2-2 and V is TRBV7-2; 8 nucleotides align to TRBD1. Germline CDR1 SGHTA, CDR2 FQGNSA. This CDR3 spans 15 amino acids. V lost 5 bases, J lost 5 bases, and 7 bases stayed unmatched. The CDR3 here is CASSTDRGSTGELFF. The CDR3 coding sequence is TGTGCCAGCAGCACTGACAGGGGCAGTACCGGGGAGCTGTTTTTT.

This clone was counted at least ten times. This chain connects TRBV5-4 to TRBJ2-1; 7 bases match TRBD1. This CDR3 is built from 15 residues. Germline V lookup: CDR1 SGHNT, CDR2 YYREEE (reference sequence). V lost 4 bases, J lost 3 bases, and 7 bases stayed unmatched. The CDR3 is CASSPGTANYNEQFF. In DNA form, the CDR3 reads TGTGCCAGCAGCCCCGGGACAGCGAACTACAATGAGCAGTTCTTC.

This clone has at least ten counts. The chain is built from TRBV5-1 and TRBJ2-3; 9 bases align to TRBD2. Germline assignment: CDR1 SGHRS and CDR2 YFSETQ. J was trimmed by 6 bases and V by 2 bases; bases with no gene match: 4. CDR3 length: 14 amino acids. CDR3 residues: CASSLAGGRDTQYF. The CDR3, as DNA: TGCGCCAGCAGCTTAGCGGGAGGACGCGATACGCAGTATTTT.

At least ten counts were recorded for this clone. This sequence joins TRBV9 and TRBJ1-2, with a tentative D call TRBD1 (5 bases). Trimming removed 2 bases from V and 3 bases from J, with 20 bases in between. The CDR3 spans 17 residues. The V gene's germline CDR1 is SGDLS and CDR2 YYNGEE. The CDR3 nucleotides are TGTGCCAGCAGCGTGGGGTCGGGAGCAAGGGGCGACTATGGCTACACCTTC. The encoded protein is CASSVGSGARGDYGYTF. Full variable domain (rest looked up from reference TRBV9 and TRBJ1-2): DSGVTQTPKHLITATGQRVTLRCSPRSGDLSVYWYQQSLDQGLQFLIQYYNGEERAKGNILERFSAQQFPDLHSELNLSSLELGDSALYFCASSVGSGARGDYGYTFGSGTRLTVV.

In this sample, this clone turned up many times. The chain has TRBV14 and TRBJ1-4; the match to TRBD1 covers 11 bases. Looked up from germline, CDR1 is SGHDN and CDR2 is FVKESK. Trimming removed 0 bases from V and 8 bases from J; junction bases left unmatched: 2. This CDR3 has 15 amino acids. DNA of the CDR3: TGTGCCAGCAGCCAAGAGCGGACAGGGGGCGAAAAACTGTTTTTT. Protein product: CASSQERTGGEKLFF. The entire variable domain, with the rest obtained from reference TRBV14 and TRBJ1-4, is as follows: EAGVTQFPSHSVIEKGQTVTLRCDPISGHDNLYWYRRVMGKEIKFLLHFVKESKQDESGMPNNRFLAERTGGTYSTLKVQPAELEDSGVYFCASSQERTGGEKLFFGSGTQLSVL.

This clone was seen at least ten times. This chain uses TRBV4-1 with TRBJ1-5; tentatively, D is TRBD1 (5 bases). This CDR3 has 17 residues. Germline loops: CDR1 MGHRA, CDR2 YSYEKL. Deletions cut 1 base from V and 0 bases from J, with 13 bases between. The chain's CDR3 is CASSQASTGYSNQPQHF. DNA for the CDR3: TGCGCCAGCAGCCAAGCATCAACAGGATATAGCAATCAGCCCCAGCATTTT.

The sample holds many counts of this clone. V usage is TRBV7-8 and J usage is TRBJ2-7; TRBD1 matches at 10 bases. CDR3 length equals 17 residues. V was clipped by 3 bases and J by 0 bases; unmatched bases: 8. From germline, CDR1 is SGHVS and CDR2 FQNEAQ. CDR3 in amino acids: CASSFRTGGTYSYEQYF. In nucleotides, the CDR3 is TGTGCCAGCAGCTTCCGGACAGGGGGGACCTACTCCTACGAGCAGTACTTC.

This clone was picked up many times. The gene calls are TRBV7-9 and TRBJ1-4; D is uncertain. V was clipped by 7 bases and J by 4 bases, with 10 bases between them. The germline V gene has CDR1 SEHNR and CDR2 FQNEAQ (reference sequence). The CDR3 loop spans 13 amino acids. The DNA of the CDR3 is TGTGCCAGCACAGATTCGTATAATGAAAAACTGTTTTTT. This sequence encodes CASTDSYNEKLFF.

At least ten counts were recorded for this clone. The gene calls are TRBV28 and TRBJ1-5; 7 bases match TRBD1. This CDR3 is 14 amino acids long. The germline CDR1 and CDR2 sequences are MDHEN and SYDVKM. The V segment lost 7 bases and the J segment 2 bases; nucleotides outside the gene matches: 5. CDR3 coding DNA: TGTGCCAGCATCCCAGGGGGAGGCAATCAGCCCCAGCATTTT. Translating gives CASIPGGGNQPQHF.

In its sample, this clone was seen many times. Written as DNA, the CDR3 is TGCGCCAGCAGCTTGGATAGCGGCCTAATCCAAGAGACCCAGTACTTC. Translating it yields CASSLDSGLIQETQYF. The chain joins TRBV5-1 to TRBJ2-5; D may be TRBD2 (6 bases). Germline lookup yields CDR1 SGHRS and CDR2 YFSETQ. This CDR3 spans 16 amino acids. Deletions cut 0 bases from V and 1 base from J, with 13 bases between.

In its sample, this clone was seen many times. The chain joins TRBV5-8 to TRBJ1-5; D perhaps matches TRBD1 (6 bases). Germline V gene data show CDR1 as SGHTS and CDR2 as YDEGEE. Trimming took off 4 bases at V and 0 bases at J, with 11 bases between the two ends. This CDR3 is 15 amino acids long. CDR3 region: CASSLGQASNQPQHF. CDR3 sequence (DNA): TGTGCCAGCAGCCTGGGACAAGCTAGCAATCAGCCCCAGCATTTT.

This clone has ten or more counts. V gene TRBV30 combines with J gene TRBJ1-5, with D unclear. The CDR3 is 13 amino acids. Trimming removed 2 bases at V and 2 bases at J, with 7 bases between. CDR1 GTSNPN and CDR2 SVGIG come from the germline V gene (reference sequence). CDR3 sequence: CAWSTGGNQPQHF. CDR3 nucleotide sequence: TGTGCCTGGAGTACCGGAGGCAATCAGCCCCAGCATTTT.

This clone was found many times. The chain carries TRBV28 and TRBJ2-7; 8 positions agree with TRBD1. The CDR3 has 16 residues. V shed 2 bases and J 2 bases; nucleotides not matched to a gene: 8. Germline-derived CDR1 and CDR2 are MDHEN and SYDVKM. Here the CDR3 DNA reads TGTGCCAGCAGTTTAGGGGGGACAGGACGAACCTACGAGCAGTACTTC. It codes for CASSLGGTGRTYEQYF.

In its sample, this clone was seen many times. J is TRBJ2-7 and V is TRBV5-4, with 8 positions matching TRBD1. This CDR3 region has 14 residues. After removal of 4 bases from V and 1 base from J, the junction contained 4 bases not matched to a gene. Germline V gives CDR1 SGHNT, CDR2 YYREEE (reference sequence). CDR3 coding DNA: TGTGCCAGCAGCCCGGACAGGGTATCCTACGAGCAGTACTTC. Encoded protein: CASSPDRVSYEQYF.

The sample holds many counts of this clone. The V and J genes are TRBV7-9 and TRBJ2-5, with TRBD2 matching over 10 bases. The CDR3 is made up of 18 amino acids. Unmatched junction bases numbered 10, after V lost 3 bases and J lost 0 bases. Germline V gives CDR1 SEHNR, CDR2 FQNEAQ (reference sequence). In nucleotides, the CDR3 is TGTGCCAGCAGCTTCACCAAATCGGGACTAGCGAACCAAGAGACCCAGTACTTC. Its translation: CASSFTKSGLANQETQYF.

This clone was observed a few times. The junction shows a germline mismatch at one end, possibly a read error. The gene calls are TRBV29-1 and TRBJ2-7; 7 positions match TRBD2. This CDR3 contains 15 residues. Germline loops: CDR1 SQVTM, CDR2 ANQGSEA. The CDR3 DNA reads as TGCAGGGTTGGGGTCGGGGGAGGGCGATCCTACGAGCAGTACTTC. Translation: CRVGVGGGRSYEQYF.

This chain joins TRBV6-1 and TRBJ1-5; D might be TRBD1 (5 bases). This CDR3 is built from 14 residues. The germline V gene encodes CDR1 MNHNS and CDR2 SASEGT. V was cut by 7 bases and J by 2 bases, with 12 bases left in between. CDR3 bases: TGTGCCAGCACCCGCGGGGGGGGCAATCAGCCCCAGCATTTT. Translating it yields CASTRGGGNQPQHF.

This clone appeared many times. The chain combines TRBV19 with TRBJ1-1; D is possibly TRBD1 (6 bases). Trimming left V 7 bases short and J 2 bases short, with 14 bases between. Per the germline V gene, CDR1 is LNHDA and CDR2 is SQIVND (reference sequence). CDR3 size: 14 residues. DNA for the CDR3: TGTGCCAGTAAGATTAACAGGGAAAACACTGAAGCTTTCTTT. It translates to CASKINRENTEAFF.

This clone was observed at least ten times. The chain has TRBV28 and TRBJ1-1; the match to TRBD1 covers 8 bases. Trimming at V came to 2 bases and at J to 1 base, leaving 0 bases not matched to a gene. The length of the CDR3 is 14 residues. Germline V CDR1 and CDR2: MDHEN, SYDVKM. CDR3 nucleotides: TGTGCCAGCAGTTTAGGGACAGGGAACACTGAAGCTTTCTTT. It codes for CASSLGTGNTEAFF.

This clone was seen ten or more times. V and J are TRBV5-5 and TRBJ2-7; 7 bases are a match to TRBD2. Looked up from germline, CDR1 is SGHKS and CDR2 is YYEKEE (reference sequence). With 5 bases clipped from V and 5 bases from J, the junction kept 7 bases outside the gene matches. The CDR3 sequence is 13 residues long. CDR3 loop: CASRPGRQDEQYF. DNA of the CDR3: TGTGCCAGCAGACCCGGGAGGCAGGACGAGCAGTACTTC.

This clone was recorded at least ten times. V gene TRBV7-2 combines with J gene TRBJ2-1; D perhaps matches TRBD1 (5 bases). The ends were cut back, 5 bases at V and 9 bases at J, with 17 bases in the middle. The CDR3 extends over 14 amino acids. CDR1 and CDR2 (germline): SGHTA, FQGNSA. The CDR3 DNA is TGTGCCAGCAGCCCTCGGTTAGGGGCGAGTGAGCAGTTCTTC. It specifies CASSPRLGASEQFF. Combining the CDR3 with reference TRBV7-2 and TRBJ2-1 gives the whole variable domain GAGVSQSPSNKVTEKGKDVELRCDPISGHTALYWYRQSLGQGLEFLIYFQGNSAPDKSGLPSDRFSAERTGGSVSTLTIQRTQQEDSAVYLCASSPRLGASEQFFGPGTRLTVL.

By frequency in the sample, this clone is medium-sized. The chain couples TRBV15 to TRBJ1-1, with D maybe TRBD1 (6 bases). Germline CDR1 LNHNV, CDR2 YYDKDF (reference sequence). V lost 0 bases, J lost 6 bases, and 14 bases lay in between. The CDR3 loop spans 15 amino acids. The CDR3 protein is CATSRDRGASAEAFF. CDR3 nucleotides: TGTGCCACCAGCAGAGATCGGGGGGCTAGTGCTGAAGCTTTCTTT.

This clone was seen at least ten times. The rearrangement joins TRBV6-1 to TRBJ2-3; 11 bases match TRBD2. Germline V gene lookup returns CDR1 MNHNS and CDR2 SASEGT. After removal of 7 bases from V and 4 bases from J, the junction contained 4 bases not matched to a gene. This CDR3 has 14 amino acids. Here the CDR3 reads CASTTSGGADTQYF. CDR3 in DNA: TGTGCCAGCACCACTAGCGGGGGAGCAGATACGCAGTATTTT.

At least ten counts were recorded for this clone. The rearrangement links TRBV7-8 to TRBJ2-1; no reliable D call. CDR3 length equals 16 residues. V was trimmed by 1 base and J by 4 bases, leaving 14 bases between them. The V gene's germline CDR1 is SGHVS and CDR2 FQNEAQ. CDR3 sequence reads: CASSLGSSTGYNEQFF. The DNA of the CDR3 is TGTGCCAGCAGCTTAGGATCCTCGACCGGGTACAATGAGCAGTTCTTC.

The table lists this clone with many counts. The chain recombines TRBV5-1 with TRBJ2-3; D unclear. This CDR3 comprises 13 residues. The V gene lost 7 bases and the J gene lost 1 base, with 10 bases spanning the gap. Germline lookup yields CDR1 SGHRS and CDR2 YFSETQ. CDR3 in amino acids: CASEDLGTDTQYF. The CDR3 bases are TGCGCCAGCGAGGATCTCGGCACAGATACGCAGTATTTT.

This clone occurred many times. Other DNA sequences in this specimen translate into the identical CDR3. The chain uses TRBV30 and TRBJ2-3; 15 nucleotides agree with TRBD2. J lost 9 bases, V lost 4 bases, and 8 bases had no gene match. There are 15 residues in the CDR3. The germline CDR1 and CDR2 sequences are GTSNPN and SVGIG (reference sequence). DNA for the CDR3: TGTGCCTGGACACCCCCCGGGACTAGCGGGGGGACGCAGTATTTT. Translation: CAWTPPGTSGGTQYF.